This T cell receptor beta chain was recorded in a study of blood T cell repertoires in COVID-19. Study-level information: The United States, Italy and Spain provided the acute and convalescent COVID-19 samples. Sample material is recorded as cDNA or gDNA derived from T cells, B-cell-depleted T cells, or PBMCs.

Original handling: The assay estimated nucleated cells by amplifying reference gene primers. Repertoires were generated with immunoSEQ multiplex PCR, while TCRdb's copy carries only in-frame clones and drops some. For V, J and clone size, that table is used; D and trimming come from the DNA. The sample has 150,000 to 200,000 clones; around 81% are singletons. The germline CDR1 and CDR2 sequences are LNHDA and SQIVND (reference sequence). CDR3 length equals 16 residues. Trimming took 5 bases from V and 6 from J; bases not matched to a gene: 12. Material for sequencing was peripheral blood. This clonotype was sampled from a man aged 60-69 years with active or convalescent COVID-19. The V gene is TRBV19, the J gene TRBJ2-1, with 8 bases aligning to TRBD2. The CDR3 protein is CASSPRAGGGVNEQFF. The CDR3 region has the DNA TGTGCCAGTAGTCCCCGTGCCGGGGGGGGAGTCAATGAGCAGTTCTTC.